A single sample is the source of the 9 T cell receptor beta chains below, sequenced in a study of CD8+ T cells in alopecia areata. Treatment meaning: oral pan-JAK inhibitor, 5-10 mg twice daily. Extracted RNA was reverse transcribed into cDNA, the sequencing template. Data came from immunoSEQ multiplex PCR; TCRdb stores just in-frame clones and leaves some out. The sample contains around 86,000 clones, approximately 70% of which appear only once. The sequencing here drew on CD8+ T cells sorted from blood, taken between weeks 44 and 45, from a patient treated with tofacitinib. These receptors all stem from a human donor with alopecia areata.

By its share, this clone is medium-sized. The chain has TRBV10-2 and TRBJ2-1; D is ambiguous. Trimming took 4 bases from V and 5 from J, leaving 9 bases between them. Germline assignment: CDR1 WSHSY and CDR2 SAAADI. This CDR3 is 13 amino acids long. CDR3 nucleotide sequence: TGCGCCAGCAGTGCGAACGAGAACAATGAGCAGTTCTTC. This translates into CASSANENNEQFF.

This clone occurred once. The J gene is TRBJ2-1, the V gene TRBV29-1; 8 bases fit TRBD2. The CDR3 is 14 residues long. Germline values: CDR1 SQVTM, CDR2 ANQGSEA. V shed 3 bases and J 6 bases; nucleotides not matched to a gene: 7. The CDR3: CSVETLAVFNEQFF. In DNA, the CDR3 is TGCAGCGTTGAGACACTAGCGGTCTTCAATGAGCAGTTCTTC.

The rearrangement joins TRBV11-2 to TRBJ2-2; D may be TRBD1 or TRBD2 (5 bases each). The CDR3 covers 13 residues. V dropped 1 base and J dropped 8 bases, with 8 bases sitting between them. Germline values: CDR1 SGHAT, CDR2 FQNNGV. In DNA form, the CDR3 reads TGTGCCAGCAGCTTAGGAGGGGAAGGGGAGCTGTTTTTT. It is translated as CASSLGGEGELFF.

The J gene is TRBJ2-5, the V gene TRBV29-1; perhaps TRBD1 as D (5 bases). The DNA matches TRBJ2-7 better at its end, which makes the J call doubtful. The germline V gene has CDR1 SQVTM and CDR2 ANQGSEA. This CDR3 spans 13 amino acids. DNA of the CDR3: TGCAGCGTTCGTACAGGTCAATCCTACGAGCAGTACTTC. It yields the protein CSVRTGQSYEQYF.

The CDR3 sequence: CASSQGGEAVSGELFF. The CDR3 DNA follows: TGTGCCAGCAGCCAGGGGGGAGAAGCCGTTTCTGGGGAGCTGTTTTTT. The genes are TRBV5-6 and TRBJ2-2; D possibly corresponds to TRBD1 (7 bases). The germline V gene encodes CDR1 SGHDT and CDR2 YYEEEE. The CDR3 is 16 amino acids. Trimming removed 4 bases at V and 8 bases at J, with 21 bases between.

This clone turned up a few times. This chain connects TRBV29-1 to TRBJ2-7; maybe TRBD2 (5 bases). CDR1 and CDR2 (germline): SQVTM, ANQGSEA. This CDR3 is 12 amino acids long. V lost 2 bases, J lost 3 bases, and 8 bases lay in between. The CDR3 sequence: CSVESGGYEQYF. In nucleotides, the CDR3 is TGCAGCGTTGAATCCGGAGGCTACGAGCAGTACTTC.

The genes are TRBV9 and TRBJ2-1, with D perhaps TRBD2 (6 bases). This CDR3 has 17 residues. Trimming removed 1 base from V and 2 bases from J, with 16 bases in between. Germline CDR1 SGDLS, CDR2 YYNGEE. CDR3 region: CASSVSRAGPTYNEQFF. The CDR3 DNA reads TGTGCCAGCAGCGTATCAAGGGCGGGGCCCACCTACAATGAGCAGTTCTTC.

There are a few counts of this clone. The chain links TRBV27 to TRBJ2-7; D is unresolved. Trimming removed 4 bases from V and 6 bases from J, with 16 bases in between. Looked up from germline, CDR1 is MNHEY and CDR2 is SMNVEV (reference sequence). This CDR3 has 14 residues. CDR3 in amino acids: CASSSTPMVGEQYF. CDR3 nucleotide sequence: TGTGCCAGCAGTTCCACACCTATGGTGGGCGAGCAGTACTTC.

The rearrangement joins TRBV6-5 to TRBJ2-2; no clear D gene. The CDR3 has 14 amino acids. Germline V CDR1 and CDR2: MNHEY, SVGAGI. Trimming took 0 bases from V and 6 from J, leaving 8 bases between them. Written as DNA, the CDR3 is TGTGCCAGCAGTTACTCGATATCAGCCGGGGAGCTGTTTTTT. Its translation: CASSYSISAGELFF.